These 13 T cell receptor beta chains share one sample of origin, sequenced in a study of CD8 T cells in Susac syndrome. After extraction with the RNeasy kit, roughly 0.45 to 1 ug of the RNA was reverse transcribed using random hexamers. TCRdb itself ran the immunoSEQ multiplex PCR reads through MiXCR, one entry per CDR3 protein. Among 300,000 or so distinct CDR3 sequences listed, approximately 90% were seen once. The sequenced material came from CD4+ T cells from PBMCs. The source is a human donor with multiple sclerosis.

V usage is TRBV28 and J usage is TRBJ2-5, with no clear D. V was trimmed by 3 bases and J by 7 bases, leaving 6 bases between them. The germline gives CDR1 MDHEN, CDR2 SYDVKM. There are 11 residues in the CDR3. CDR3 in amino acids: CASSLEATQYF. The CDR3, as DNA: TGTGCCAGCAGTTTGGAAGCGACCCAGTACTTC.

The chain employs TRBV3-1 and TRBJ2-4; D possibly corresponds to TRBD2 (6 bases). CDR1 is LGHDT, CDR2 YNNKEL, per germline (reference sequence). There are 13 residues in the CDR3. The V end was cut by 4 bases, the J end by 13 bases, with 17 bases between. CDR3 residues: CASSRSRDLRQYF. Here the CDR3 DNA reads TGTGCCAGCAGCCGGAGCAGGGACTTGAGACAGTACTTC.

V and J are TRBV29-1 and TRBJ1-3; a weak D match, TRBD1 (5 bases). The CDR3 extends over 13 amino acids. Trimming left V 6 bases short and J 7 bases short, with 16 bases between. Per the germline V gene, CDR1 is SQVTM and CDR2 is ANQGSEA. CDR3 in amino acids: CSVRGISANTIYF. DNA of the CDR3: TGCAGCGTGCGGGGGATCTCCGCGAACACCATATATTTT.

The rearrangement joins TRBV29-1 to TRBJ2-7; the D gene is possibly TRBD1 (6 bases). Germline V gene sequence: CDR1 SQVTM, CDR2 ANQGSEA. V was clipped by 8 bases and J by 4 bases, with 15 bases between them. This CDR3 has 12 amino acids. DNA of the CDR3: TGCAGCTGGGCAGGGGTTTCTTACGAGCAGTACTTC. Translation: CSWAGVSYEQYF.

This chain uses TRBV3-1 with TRBJ1-2, with D maybe TRBD1 (5 bases). Between the trimmed V and J ends, which lost 0 bases and 2 bases, there was a span of 13 bases. CDR1 and CDR2 (germline): LGHDT, YNNKEL (reference sequence). CDR3 length: 16 amino acids. The CDR3 DNA reads as TGTGCCAGCAGCCAAGATCGGGGGAGACGGAACTATGGCTACACCTTC. This sequence encodes CASSQDRGRRNYGYTF.

The V call is TRBV7-9, the J call TRBJ2-5; D may be TRBD2 (6 bases). Deletions cut 8 bases from V and 4 bases from J, with 17 bases between. CDR1 and CDR2 (germline): SEHNR, FQNEAQ (reference sequence). This CDR3 is 14 amino acids long. CDR3 loop: CASGWDWGTETQYF. CDR3 bases: TGTGCCAGCGGCTGGGACTGGGGGACAGAGACCCAGTACTTC.

The chain couples TRBV5-4 to TRBJ2-1, with no clear D. Germline V gene data show CDR1 as SGHNT and CDR2 as YYREEE (reference sequence). CDR3 length equals 13 residues. Deletions cut 0 bases from V and 4 bases from J, with 5 bases between. CDR3 nucleotide sequence: TGTGCCAGCAGCTTGGCTCCATACAATGAGCAGTTCTTC. Protein product: CASSLAPYNEQFF.

The chain is built from TRBV19 and TRBJ2-5; the D gene could be TRBD1 or TRBD2 (6 bases each). V was trimmed by 7 bases and J by 2 bases, leaving 11 bases between them. The CDR3 runs to 13 residues. Germline V CDR1 and CDR2: LNHDA, SQIVND (reference sequence). The CDR3 DNA reads TGTGCCAGTAACCGGGGGCGTCAAGAGACCCAGTACTTC. Its protein product is CASNRGRQETQYF.

The chain combines TRBV12-3 or TRBV12-4 with TRBJ2-1; 9 nucleotides agree with TRBD2. V dropped 3 bases and J dropped 4; count of bases not matched to a gene: 7. This CDR3 comprises 16 residues. The DNA of the CDR3 is TGTGCCAGCAGTTTCGATCGGCTAGCGGGATACAATGAGCAGTTCTTC. Translation gives CASSFDRLAGYNEQFF.

The rearrangement joins TRBV19 to TRBJ2-5, with TRBD2 identical over 14 bases. CDR1 LNHDA and CDR2 SQIVND come from the germline V gene (reference sequence). The V and J ends lost 6 bases and 9 bases, in that order; junction bases with no gene match: 6. This CDR3 has 14 residues. CDR3 residues: CASRSRTSGRSQYF. The CDR3, as DNA: TGTGCCAGTAGATCCAGGACTAGCGGGAGGTCCCAGTACTTC.

J is TRBJ2-3 and V is TRBV29-1; D is ambiguous. The germline V gene has CDR1 SQVTM and CDR2 ANQGSEA. The CDR3 runs 14 residues. V lost 5 bases, J lost 3 bases, and 15 bases lay in between. Written as DNA, the CDR3 is TGCAGCGTTAAACAGAGCAGTAGAACAGATACGCAGTATTTT. It specifies CSVKQSSRTDTQYF.

The chain couples TRBV19 to TRBJ1-2; D uncertain. V was clipped by 5 bases and J by 4 bases, with 14 bases between them. CDR1 LNHDA and CDR2 SQIVND come from the germline V gene (reference sequence). The CDR3 covers 14 residues. CDR3 DNA sequence: TGTGCCAGTAGTGTCCGTTCCCCGGGCTATGGCTACACCTTC. It specifies CASSVRSPGYGYTF.

The CDR3: CASSLRVTNEQFF. The CDR3 DNA follows: TGTGCCAGCAGCTTGCGGGTTACGAATGAGCAGTTCTTC. The chain carries TRBV11-3 and TRBJ2-1; tentatively, D is TRBD2 (5 bases). V gave up 3 bases and J gave up 7 bases, with 10 bases separating them. The CDR3 runs 13 residues. From germline, CDR1 is SGHNT and CDR2 YENEEA.